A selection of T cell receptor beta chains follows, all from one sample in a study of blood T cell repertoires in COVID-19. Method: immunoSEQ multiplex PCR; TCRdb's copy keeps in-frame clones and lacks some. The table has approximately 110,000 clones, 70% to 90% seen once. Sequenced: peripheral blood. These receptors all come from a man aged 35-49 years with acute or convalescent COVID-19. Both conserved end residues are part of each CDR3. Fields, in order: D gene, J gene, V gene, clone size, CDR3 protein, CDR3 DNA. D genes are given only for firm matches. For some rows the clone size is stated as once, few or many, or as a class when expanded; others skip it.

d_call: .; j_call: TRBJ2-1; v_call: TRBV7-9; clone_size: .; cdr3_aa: CASSLGTTPGDEQFF; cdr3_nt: TGTGCCAGCAGCTTAGGTACAACCCCAGGCGATGAGCAGTTCTTC
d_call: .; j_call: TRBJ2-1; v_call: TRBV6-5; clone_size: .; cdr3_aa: CASVAGARYNEQFF; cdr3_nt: TGTGCCAGCGTTGCAGGGGCTCGGTACAATGAGCAGTTCTTC
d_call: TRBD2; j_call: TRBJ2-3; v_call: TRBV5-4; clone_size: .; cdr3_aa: CASSWGTTSSTDTQYF; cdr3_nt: TGTGCCAGCAGCTGGGGGACTACCTCTAGCACAGATACGCAGTATTTT
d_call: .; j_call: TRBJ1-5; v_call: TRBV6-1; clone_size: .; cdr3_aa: CASSERGNQPQHF; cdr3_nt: TGTGCCAGCAGTGAAAGGGGTAATCAGCCCCAGCATTTT
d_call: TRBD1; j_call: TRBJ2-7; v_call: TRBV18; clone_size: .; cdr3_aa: CASSGDRDYEQYF; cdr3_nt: TGTGCCAGCTCAGGGGACAGGGACTACGAGCAGTACTTC
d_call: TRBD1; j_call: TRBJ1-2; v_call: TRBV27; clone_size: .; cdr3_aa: CASSPGTAHYGYTF; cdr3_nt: TGTGCCAGCTCCCCCGGGACAGCACACTATGGCTACACCTTC
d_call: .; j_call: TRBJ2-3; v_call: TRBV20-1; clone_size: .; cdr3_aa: CSEDRGGTQYF; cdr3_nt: TGCAGTGAAGATCGAGGGGGTACGCAGTATTTT
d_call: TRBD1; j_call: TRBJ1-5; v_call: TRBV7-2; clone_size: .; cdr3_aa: CASSPDRFVQPQHF; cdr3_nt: TGTGCCAGCAGCCCGGACAGGTTCGTTCAGCCCCAGCATTTT
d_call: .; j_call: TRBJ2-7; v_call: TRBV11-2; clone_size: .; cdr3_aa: CASSPPAAYEQYF; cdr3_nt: TGTGCCAGCAGCCCCCCCGCGGCGTACGAGCAGTACTTC
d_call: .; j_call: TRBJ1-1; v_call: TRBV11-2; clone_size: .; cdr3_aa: CASSSDSPNTEAFF; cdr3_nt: TGTGCCAGCAGCTCCGACAGCCCGAACACTGAAGCTTTCTTT
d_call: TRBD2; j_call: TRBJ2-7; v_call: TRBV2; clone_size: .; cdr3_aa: CASRSGTSDEQYF; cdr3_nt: TGTGCCAGCAGATCCGGGACTAGCGACGAGCAGTACTTC
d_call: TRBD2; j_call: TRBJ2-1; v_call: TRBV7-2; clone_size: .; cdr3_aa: CASSLGLYNEQFF; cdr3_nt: TGTGCCAGCAGCTTGGGACTATACAATGAGCAGTTCTTC
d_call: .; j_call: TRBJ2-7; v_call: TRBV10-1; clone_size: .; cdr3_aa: CASGRDPGAEQYF; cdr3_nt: TGCGCCAGCGGCCGGGACCCAGGGGCCGAGCAGTACTTC
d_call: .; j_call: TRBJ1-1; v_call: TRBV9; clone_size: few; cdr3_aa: CASRGVHFMNTEAFF; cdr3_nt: TGTGCCAGCCGGGGGGTGCACTTCATGAACACTGAAGCTTTCTTT
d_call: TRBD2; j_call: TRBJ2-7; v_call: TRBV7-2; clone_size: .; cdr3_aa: CASSPLAGGPLNEQYF; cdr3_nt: TGTGCCAGCAGTCCACTAGCGGGGGGCCCATTGAACGAGCAGTACTTC
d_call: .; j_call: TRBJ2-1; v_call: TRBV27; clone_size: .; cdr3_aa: CASSLNLAGIGNEQFF; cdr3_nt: TGTGCCAGCAGTTTAAACTTGGCAGGGATTGGCAATGAGCAGTTCTTC
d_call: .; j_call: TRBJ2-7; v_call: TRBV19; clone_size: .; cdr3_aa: CASSRGDTSYEQYF; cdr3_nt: TGTGCCAGTAGTCGAGGGGACACTTCCTACGAGCAGTACTTC
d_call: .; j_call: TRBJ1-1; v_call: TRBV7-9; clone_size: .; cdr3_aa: CASSFRWNTEAFF; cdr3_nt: TGTGCCAGCAGCTTCAGGTGGAACACTGAAGCTTTCTTT
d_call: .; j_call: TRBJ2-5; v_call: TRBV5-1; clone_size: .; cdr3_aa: CASSLDFRETQYF; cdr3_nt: TGCGCCAGCAGCTTGGACTTTCGGGAGACCCAGTACTTC
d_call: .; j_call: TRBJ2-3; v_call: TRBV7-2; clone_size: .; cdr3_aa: CASSSRRTDTQYF; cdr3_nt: TGTGCCAGCAGCTCCCGGAGGACAGATACGCAGTATTTT
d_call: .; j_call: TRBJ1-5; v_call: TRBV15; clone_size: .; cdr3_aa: CATTTGLGSNQPQHF; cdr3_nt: TGTGCCACCACGACAGGCCTGGGGAGCAATCAGCCCCAGCATTTT
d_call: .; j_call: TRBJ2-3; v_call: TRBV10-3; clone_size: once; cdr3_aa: CAIQRRASTDTQYF; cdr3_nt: TGTGCCATCCAGCGGAGAGCTAGCACAGATACGCAGTATTTT
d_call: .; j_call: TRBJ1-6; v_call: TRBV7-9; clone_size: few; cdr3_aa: CASSIEQYNSPLHF; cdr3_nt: TGTGCCAGCAGCATCGAACAGTATAATTCACCCCTCCACTTT
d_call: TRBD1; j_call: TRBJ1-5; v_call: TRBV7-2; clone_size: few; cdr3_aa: CASSNVDRGDSNQPQHF; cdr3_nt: TGTGCCAGCAGCAACGTGGACAGGGGTGATAGCAATCAGCCCCAGCATTTT
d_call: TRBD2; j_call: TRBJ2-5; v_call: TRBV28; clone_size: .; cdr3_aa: CASSPLTSAQETQYF; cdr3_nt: TGTGCCAGCAGCCCCTTAACTAGCGCCCAAGAGACCCAGTACTTC
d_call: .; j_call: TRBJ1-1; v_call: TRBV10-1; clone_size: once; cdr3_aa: CASSESFGTEAFF; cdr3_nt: TGCGCCAGCAGTGAAAGTTTCGGGACAGAAGCTTTCTTT
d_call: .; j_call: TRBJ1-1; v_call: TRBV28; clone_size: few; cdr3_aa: CASSFNTEAFF; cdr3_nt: TGTGCCAGCAGTTTCAATACTGAAGCTTTCTTT
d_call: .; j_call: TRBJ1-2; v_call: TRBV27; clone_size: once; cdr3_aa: CASSSTGSRGYTF; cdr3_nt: TGTGCCAGCAGTTCTACGGGATCCCGTGGCTACACCTTC
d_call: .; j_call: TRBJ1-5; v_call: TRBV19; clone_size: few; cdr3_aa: CASSTGQGWQPQHF; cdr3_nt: TGTGCCAGTAGTACAGGGCAGGGATGGCAGCCCCAGCATTTT
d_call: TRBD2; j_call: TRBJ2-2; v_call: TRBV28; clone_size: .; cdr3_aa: CASRSPGLAGQEGELFF; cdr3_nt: TGTGCCAGCAGAAGCCCGGGACTAGCGGGACAGGAGGGGGAGCTGTTTTTT
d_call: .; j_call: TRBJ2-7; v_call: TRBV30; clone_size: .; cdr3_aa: CAAGRHSYEQYF; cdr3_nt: TGTGCCGCGGGACGGCACTCCTACGAGCAGTACTTC
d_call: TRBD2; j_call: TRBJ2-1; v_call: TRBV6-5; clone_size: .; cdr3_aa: CATVLAGGPGNEQFF; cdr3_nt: TGTGCCACCGTCCTAGCGGGGGGGCCGGGGAATGAGCAGTTCTTC
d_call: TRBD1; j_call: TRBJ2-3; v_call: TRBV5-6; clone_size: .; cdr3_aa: CASSYYPTGITDTQYF; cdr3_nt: TGTGCCAGCAGTTACTACCCGACAGGGATCACAGATACGCAGTATTTT
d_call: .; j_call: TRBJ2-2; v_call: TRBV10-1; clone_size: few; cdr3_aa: CASSAQRDTGELFF; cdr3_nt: TGCGCCAGCAGTGCCCAGCGGGACACCGGGGAGCTGTTTTTT
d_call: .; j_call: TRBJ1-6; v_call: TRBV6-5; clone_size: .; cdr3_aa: CASSTLRGWDSPLHF; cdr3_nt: TGTGCCAGCAGTACCTTGAGGGGGTGGGACTCACCCCTCCACTTT
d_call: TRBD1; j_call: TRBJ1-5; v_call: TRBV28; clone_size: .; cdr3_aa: CASSLAGTGRGPQHF; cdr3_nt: TGTGCCAGCAGTTTGGCTGGGACAGGGCGTGGGCCCCAGCATTTT
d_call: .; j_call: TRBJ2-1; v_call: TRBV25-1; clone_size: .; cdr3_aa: CASLGRGIYNEQFF; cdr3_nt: TGTGCCAGTCTCGGACGGGGAATTTACAATGAGCAGTTCTTC
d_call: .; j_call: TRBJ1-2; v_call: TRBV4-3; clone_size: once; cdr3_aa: CASSQDSQGSYGYTF; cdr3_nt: TGCGCCAGCAGCCAAGATTCCCAGGGGAGCTATGGCTACACCTTC
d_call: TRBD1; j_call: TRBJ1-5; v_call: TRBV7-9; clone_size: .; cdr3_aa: CASSSDRGVETQHF; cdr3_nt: TGTGCCAGCAGCTCCGACAGGGGCGTAGAGACCCAGCATTTT
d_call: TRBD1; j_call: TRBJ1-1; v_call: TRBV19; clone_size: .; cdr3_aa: CASSALDRDEAFF; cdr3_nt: TGTGCCAGTAGTGCCCTGGACAGGGACGAAGCTTTCTTT
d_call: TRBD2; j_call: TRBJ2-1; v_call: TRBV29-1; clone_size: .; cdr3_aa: CSVGLAEYNEQFF; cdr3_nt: TGCAGCGTCGGACTAGCGGAGTACAATGAGCAGTTCTTC
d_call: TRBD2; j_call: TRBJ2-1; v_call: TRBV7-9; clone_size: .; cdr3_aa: CASSLALGGRTTNEQFF; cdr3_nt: TGTGCCAGCAGCTTAGCCCTAGGCGGGAGGACGACAAATGAGCAGTTCTTC
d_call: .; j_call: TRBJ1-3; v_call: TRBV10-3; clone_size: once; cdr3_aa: CATGLVGSGNTIYF; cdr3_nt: TGTGCCACCGGGTTGGTGGGCTCTGGAAACACCATATATTTT
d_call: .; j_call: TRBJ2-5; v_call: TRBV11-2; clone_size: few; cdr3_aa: CASSLYRSETQYF; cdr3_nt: TGTGCCAGCAGCTTATACCGGTCAGAGACCCAGTACTTC
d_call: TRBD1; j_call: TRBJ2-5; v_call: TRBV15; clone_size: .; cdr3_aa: CATSRGQGVGETQYF; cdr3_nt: TGTGCCACCAGCAGAGGCCAGGGGGTAGGAGAGACCCAGTACTTC
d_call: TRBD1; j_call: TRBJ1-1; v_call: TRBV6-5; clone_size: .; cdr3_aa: CASSYDRVRTEAFF; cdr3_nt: TGTGCCAGCAGTTACGACAGGGTGCGCACTGAAGCTTTCTTT